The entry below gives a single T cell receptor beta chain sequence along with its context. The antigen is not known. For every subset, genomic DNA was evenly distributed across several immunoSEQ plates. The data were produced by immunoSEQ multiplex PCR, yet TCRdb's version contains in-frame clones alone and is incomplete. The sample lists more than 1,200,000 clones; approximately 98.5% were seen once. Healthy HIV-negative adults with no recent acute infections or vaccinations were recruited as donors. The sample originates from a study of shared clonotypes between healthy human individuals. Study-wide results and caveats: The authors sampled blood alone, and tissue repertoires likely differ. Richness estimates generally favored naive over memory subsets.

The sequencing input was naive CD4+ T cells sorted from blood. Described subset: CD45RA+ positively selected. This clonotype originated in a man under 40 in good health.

CDR3: CASSLVGGQGYTF. The CDR3 coding sequence is TGTGCCAGCAGCTTGGTGGGGGGTCAAGGCTACACCTTC. The chain employs TRBV5-6 and TRBJ1-2; D may be TRBD1 (5 bases). The CDR3 runs 13 residues. Trimming pared 0 bases from V and 8 bases from J, leaving 11 bases between. Germline V gene data show CDR1 as SGHDT and CDR2 as YYEEEE. The full variable domain, in which reference TRBV5-6 and TRBJ1-2 provide the parts outside the CDR3, is DAGVTQSPTHLIKTRGQQVTLRCSPKSGHDTVSWYQQALGQGPQFIFQYYEEEERQRGNFPDRFSGHQFPNYSSELNVNALLLGDSALYLCASSLVGGQGYTFGSGTRLTVV.